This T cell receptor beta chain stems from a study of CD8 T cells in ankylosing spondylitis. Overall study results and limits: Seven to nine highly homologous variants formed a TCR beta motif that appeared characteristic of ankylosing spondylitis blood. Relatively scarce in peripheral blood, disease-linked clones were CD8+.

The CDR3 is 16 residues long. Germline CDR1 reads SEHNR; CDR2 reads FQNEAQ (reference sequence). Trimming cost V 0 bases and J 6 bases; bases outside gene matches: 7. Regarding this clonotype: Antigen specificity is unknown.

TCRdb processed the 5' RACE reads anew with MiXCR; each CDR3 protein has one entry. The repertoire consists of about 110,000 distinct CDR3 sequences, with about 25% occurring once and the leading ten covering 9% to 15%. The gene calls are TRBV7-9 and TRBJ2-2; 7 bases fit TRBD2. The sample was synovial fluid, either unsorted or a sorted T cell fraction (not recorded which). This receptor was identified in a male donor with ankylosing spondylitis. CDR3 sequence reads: CASSLAGGALAGELFF. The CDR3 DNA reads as TGTGCCAGCAGCTTAGCGGGAGGGGCTCTCGCCGGGGAGCTGTTTTTT.